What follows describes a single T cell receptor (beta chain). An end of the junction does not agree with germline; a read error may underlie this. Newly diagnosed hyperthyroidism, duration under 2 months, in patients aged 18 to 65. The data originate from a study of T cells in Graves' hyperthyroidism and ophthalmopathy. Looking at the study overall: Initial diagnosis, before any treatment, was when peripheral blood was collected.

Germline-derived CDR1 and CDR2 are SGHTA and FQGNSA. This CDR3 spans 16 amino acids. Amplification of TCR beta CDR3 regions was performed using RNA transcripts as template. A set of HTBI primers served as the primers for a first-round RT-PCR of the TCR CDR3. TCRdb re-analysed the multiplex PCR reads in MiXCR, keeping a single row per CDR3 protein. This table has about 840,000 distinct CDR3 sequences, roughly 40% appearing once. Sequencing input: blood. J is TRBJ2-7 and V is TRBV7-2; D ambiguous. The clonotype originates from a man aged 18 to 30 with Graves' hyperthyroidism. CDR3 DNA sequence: TGTGCCAGCAGCTTAGCGTCCAGCTCGAGCTCCTACGGGCAGTACTTC. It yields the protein CASSLASSSSSYGQYF.